This entry concerns a single T cell receptor beta chain. In the original analysis: Amplification of reference gene primers was used by the study to estimate nucleated cell counts. TCRdb keeps only in-frame clones here, not all; method: immunoSEQ multiplex PCR. Clone size and V and J calls were adopted from that table, with D and trimming inferred from the DNA. The profile covers roughly 200,000 clones, with roughly 75% appearing a single time and around 5.4% taken by the ten largest. The CDR3 is 18 residues long. CDR1 and CDR2 from the germline V gene are KGHDR and SFDVKD. V lost 0 bases and J lost 1, with 16 bases in between. The data are from a study of blood T cell repertoires in COVID-19. Overall study: Italy, Spain and the United States were the sources of the convalescent and acute COVID-19 samples. From T cells, B-cell-depleted T cells, or PBMCs came the material, which was cDNA or gDNA.

The chain uses TRBV24-1 and TRBJ2-3, with D perhaps TRBD1 (7 bases). Sequencing input: peripheral blood. The receptor was derived from a woman between 70 and 85 years old with acute or convalescent COVID-19. The CDR3 protein is CATSDLALGRGGTDTQYF. The CDR3 region has the DNA TGTGCCACCAGTGATTTGGCCTTGGGCAGGGGGGGCACAGATACGCAGTATTTT.